This record looks at one T cell receptor (beta chain) sequence and its context. Its specificity is unknown. This sample is drawn from a study of T cells in narcolepsy. The table came from immunoSEQ multiplex PCR; TCRdb's copy has only in-frame clones and leaves some out. The sample records some 16,000 clones, roughly 85% being singletons. The ends were cut back, 0 bases at V and 2 bases at J, with 30 bases in the middle. The CDR3 is made up of 22 amino acids. Germline V gene data show CDR1 as MGHRA and CDR2 as YSYEKL. Study-wide points: Comparing one patient's CSF and blood CD4+ clonotypes highlighted HCRT- and TRIB2-specific autoreactive clonotypes. Reportedly, autoreactive clonotypes were serially detected in patients' blood but not controls'.

Input material: memory (CD45RA-) CD4+ T cells from blood. The V call is TRBV4-1, the J call TRBJ2-3, with unresolved D. This receptor was taken from a human donor in good health. CDR3 DNA sequence: TGCGCCAGCAGCCAAGAATCGCAGAGGCGTAGTTTGCCAGCCCACCCCACAGATACGCAGTATTTT. Protein product: CASSQESQRRSLPAHPTDTQYF.